This entry lists 18 T cell receptor beta chains sequenced from one sample in a study of metastatic and nonmetastatic thyroid tumors. TCRdb reprocessed the PCR reads using MiXCR. The table has roughly 29,000 clones, around 20% seen once. Before thyroid surgery, none of the patients had received any treatment. Sequenced input: blood. These receptors were collected from a female donor with papillary thyroid cancer or a benign thyroid nodule (not recorded which). Some clones in this sample may be carry-over from other donors' samples.

This clone was detected many times. The rearrangement links TRBV12-3 or TRBV12-4 to TRBJ1-1; D is perhaps TRBD1 (5 bases). The CDR3 extends over 15 amino acids. Trimming pared 5 bases from V and 1 base from J, leaving 14 bases between. CDR3 coding DNA: TGTGCCAGCAGTATCACCGGGGGTACGAACACTGAAGCTTTCTTT. Protein product: CASSITGGTNTEAFF.

This chain uses TRBV6-6 with TRBJ2-3; 8 bases align to TRBD1. This CDR3 is 16 amino acids long. Germline assignment: CDR1 MNHNY and CDR2 SVGAGI (reference sequence). J lost 1 base, V lost 4 bases, and 7 bases had no gene match. This chain's CDR3 is CASSSRQGAGTDTQYF. The CDR3 DNA reads as TGTGCCAGCAGTTCACGGCAGGGGGCCGGCACAGATACGCAGTATTTT.

The rearrangement joins TRBV5-4 to TRBJ2-1, with 7 nucleotides matching TRBD2. Trimming at V came to 4 bases and at J to 7 bases, leaving 8 bases not matched to a gene. CDR3 length: 14 amino acids. The germline gives CDR1 SGHNT, CDR2 YYREEE (reference sequence). In DNA form, the CDR3 reads TGTGCCAGCAGCCCCCGGGGGGACGGAAATGAGCAGTTCTTC. It codes for CASSPRGDGNEQFF.

The chain links TRBV5-8 to TRBJ2-7; 7 bases fit TRBD1. In germline, CDR1 is SGHTS, CDR2 YDEGEE. This CDR3 is 13 amino acids long. The V and J ends lost 4 bases and 6 bases, in that order; junction bases with no gene match: 7. This CDR3 reads CASSRRGQGEQYF. CDR3 nucleotide sequence: TGTGCCAGCAGCCGAAGGGGGCAGGGCGAGCAGTACTTC. Full variable domain (missing parts from reference TRBV5-8 and TRBJ2-7): EAGVTQSPTHLIKTRGQQATLRCSPISGHTSVYWYQQALGLGLQFLLWYDEGEERNRGNFPPRFSGRQFPNYSSELNVNALELEDSALYLCASSRRGQGEQYFGPGTRLTVT.

Ten or more counts support this clone. The chain couples TRBV18 to TRBJ2-2, with D unclear. Deletions cut 3 bases from V and 7 bases from J, with 3 bases between. Germline CDR1 reads KGHSH; CDR2 reads LQKENI. The CDR3 is 11 residues long. CDR3 protein: CASSPDGELFF. Written as DNA, the CDR3 is TGTGCCAGCTCACCGGACGGGGAGCTGTTTTTT.

Many counts were recorded for this clone. The chain employs TRBV29-1 and TRBJ2-3; TRBD2 matches 13 bases. The germline CDR1 and CDR2 sequences are SQVTM and ANQGSEA. V dropped 3 bases and J dropped 3; count of bases not matched to a gene: 12. There are 18 residues in the CDR3. CDR3 in amino acids: CSVESRGGLAGPTDTQYF. For the CDR3, the DNA is TGCAGCGTTGAGTCGAGGGGGGGACTAGCGGGACCAACAGATACGCAGTATTTT.

This clone was seen at least ten times. V is TRBV15 and J is TRBJ1-5, with a possible D match to TRBD1 (5 bases). V was pared by 8 bases and J by 5 bases, with 22 bases between. CDR3 length equals 16 residues. Germline CDR1 and CDR2: LNHNV and YYDKDF (reference sequence). For the CDR3, the DNA is TGTGCCACCGGGACCCCTTTTGGCATGGGCGATCAGCCCCAGCATTTT. Encoded protein: CATGTPFGMGDQPQHF.

In its sample, this clone is medium-sized. The chain recombines TRBV10-2 with TRBJ1-6; 8 positions match TRBD1. J gave up 10 bases and V 1 base, and 6 bases lay outside the gene matches. Germline V gives CDR1 WSHSY, CDR2 SAAADI. The CDR3 totals 15 residues. The CDR3 nucleotides read TGCGCCAGCAGTGAGTGGGGTACAGGGGGGTCACCCCTCCACTTT. Translated: CASSEWGTGGSPLHF.

The gene calls are TRBV3-1 and TRBJ2-1, with D tentatively TRBD2 (7 bases). V was trimmed by 1 base and J by 9 bases, leaving 13 bases between them. This CDR3 contains 14 residues. Germline CDR1 and CDR2: LGHDT and YNNKEL (reference sequence). CDR3 nucleotide sequence: TGTGCCAGCAGCCAAGGGCTAGGGGGGGGTGAGCAGTTCTTC. Translation gives CASSQGLGGGEQFF.

This clone was seen ten or more times. The chain couples TRBV11-3 to TRBJ2-1; D possibly corresponds to TRBD2 (6 bases). Germline CDR1 and CDR2: SGHNT and YENEEA. Between the trimmed V and J ends, which lost 5 bases and 8 bases, there was a span of 13 bases. This CDR3 comprises 13 residues. CDR3 loop: CASSPEGWDEQFF. The CDR3 DNA reads TGTGCCAGCAGCCCGGAGGGGTGGGATGAGCAGTTCTTC.

The rearrangement uses TRBV20-1 and TRBJ2-1; no clear D gene. The CDR3 spans 14 residues. Between the trimmed V and J ends, which lost 2 bases and 6 bases, there was a span of 14 bases. From germline, CDR1 is DFQATT and CDR2 SNEGSKA (reference sequence). The CDR3 nucleotides read TGCAGTGCTAGAATCGCGTCAGTCAGCAATGAGCAGTTCTTC. Translated, it gives CSARIASVSNEQFF.

This clone was recorded many times. V usage is TRBV7-8 and J usage is TRBJ2-2; D ambiguous. From germline, CDR1 is SGHVS and CDR2 FQNEAQ. Trimming took 1 base from V and 1 from J, leaving 4 bases between them. This CDR3 has 14 residues. For the CDR3, the DNA is TGTGCCAGCAGCTTAGAGGGGAACACCGGGGAGCTGTTTTTT. Translating it yields CASSLEGNTGELFF. Full variable domain (remainder filled in from reference TRBV7-8 and TRBJ2-2): GAGVSQSPRYKVAKRGQDVALRCDPISGHVSLFWYQQALGQGPEFLTYFQNEAQLDKSGLPSDRFFAERPEGSVSTLKIQRTQQEDSAVYLCASSLEGNTGELFFGEGSRLTVL.

This clone was counted ten times or more. This same CDR3 is encoded by further DNA sequences in the sample. The V gene is TRBV7-9, the J gene TRBJ1-3; D remains unclear. The V gene lost 1 base and the J gene lost 0 bases, with 7 bases spanning the gap. Germline values: CDR1 SEHNR, CDR2 FQNEAQ (reference sequence). This CDR3 spans 15 amino acids. The CDR3 protein is CASSLGRNSGNTIYF. CDR3 in DNA: TGTGCCAGCAGCTTAGGGCGGAACTCTGGAAACACCATATATTTT.

This clone came up many times. This chain joins TRBV3-1 and TRBJ2-3, with TRBD2 matching over 7 bases. CDR1 is LGHDT and CDR2 is YNNKEL in the germline V gene (reference sequence). V shed 3 bases and J 0 bases; nucleotides not matched to a gene: 6. The CDR3 loop spans 16 amino acids. For the CDR3, the DNA is TGTGCCAGCAGCCATTCGGGACTATTTAGCACAGATACGCAGTATTTT. Its translation is CASSHSGLFSTDTQYF.

V gene TRBV29-1 combines with J gene TRBJ2-5; TRBD1 matches 7 bases. Germline CDR1 is SQVTM and CDR2 is ANQGSEA. Trimming cost V 1 base and J 2 bases; bases outside gene matches: 10. This CDR3 is 16 amino acids long. Written as DNA, the CDR3 is TGCAGCGTTGAAGGAGTTGAGGGGGCCCATCAAGAGACCCAGTACTTC. Translated, it gives CSVEGVEGAHQETQYF.

In its sample, this clone was seen many times. The CDR3 protein is CASSPGGVEQFF. In nucleotides, the CDR3 is TGTGCCAGCAGCCCAGGGGGTGTTGAGCAGTTCTTC. The V call is TRBV11-3, the J call TRBJ2-1; 7 bases align to TRBD1. Losses at the gene ends were 5 bases for V and 9 bases for J; bases not matched to a gene: 4. CDR1 is SGHNT, CDR2 YENEEA, per germline. The CDR3 runs 12 residues.

This clone was found a few times. The V call is TRBV19, the J call TRBJ2-5; TRBD2 might be the D (5 bases). V lost 3 bases and J lost 2, with 10 bases in between. Germline V gene data show CDR1 as LNHDA and CDR2 as SQIVND (reference sequence). The CDR3 sequence is 14 residues long. CDR3 sequence: CASSMRAAQETQYF. As DNA, the CDR3 is TGTGCCAGTAGTATGAGGGCAGCACAAGAGACCCAGTACTTC.

This clone was found many times. This rearrangement joins TRBV7-8 to TRBJ1-2; 7 bases line up with TRBD1. Germline-derived CDR1 and CDR2 are SGHVS and FQNEAQ. V shed 5 bases, J shed 8 bases, and the junction held 8 bases outside the gene matches. CDR3 length: 13 amino acids. CDR3 residues: CASSDRARSGYTF. The CDR3 DNA sequence: TGTGCCAGCAGCGACAGGGCGAGGAGCGGCTACACCTTC.